A selection of T cell receptor beta chains follows, all from one sample in a study of T cell repertoires in cytomegalovirus infection. TCRdb called the reads again in MiXCR, with one record for every CDR3 protein. The sample carries hundreds of thousands of distinct CDR3 sequences, 25% to 35% recorded once. Which antigens these TCRs recognize remains unknown. The starting material was cultured PBMCs, obtained from culture after CMV antigen stimulation. These receptors all stem from a human donor in good health (CMV status not recorded). Some clones in this sample may be carry-over from other donors' samples. Each CDR3 is given without its conserved first and last residue. Fields, in order: J gene, V gene, CDR3 protein.

>TRBJ2-7|TRBV11-3
ASSRDLTYEQY
>TRBJ2-1|TRBV6-5
ASSERDGDEQF
>TRBJ1-1|TRBV7-6
ASSNRSPNTEAF
>TRBJ2-2|TRBV19
ASSMSGYTGELF
>TRBJ2-6|TRBV7-3
ASSDTGAGANVLT
>TRBJ1-2|TRBV5-1
ASTLMPGPRTYGYT
>TRBJ2-2|TRBV19
ASSKIPGQGSGELF
>TRBJ1-5|TRBV6-1
ASSLSQDSNQPQH
>TRBJ2-5|TRBV11-1
ASSLGRTSGTQETQY
>TRBJ2-5|TRBV7-2
ASGAGPGGDRETQY
>TRBJ1-6|TRBV6-2/TRBV6-3
ASSYEGHGRSSYNSPLH
>TRBJ1-4|TRBV9
ASSPGGDTAEKLF
>TRBJ2-3|TRBV7-2
ASRWLSGKQMDTQY
>TRBJ2-1|TRBV7-2
ASSPSGTRGEQF
>TRBJ2-1|TRBV10-3
AISDKREPHNEQF